This TCR beta chain comes out of a study of control samples from healthy donors and cancer patients (TCRdb year 2020). On this clone itself: Its antigen is currently not known. The input lacks base qualities; no much larger clone sits a single base away.

Libraries were prepared through the immunoSEQ multiplex PCR assay. In TCRdb, the immuneACCESS table is reduced to in-frame sequences with V and J assigned. These tables do not hold every clone; where another copy was compared, an unresolved V gene accounts for under half, and the others remain unexplained. The sample contains more than 85,000 clones, around nine tenths of them found a single time. About 4.7% of the sample is in the top ten clones. The sequencing input was blood. The origin of this receptor is a human donor in good health. The donor label of this sample is uncertain.

Read as DNA, the sequence is TGTGCCGGGGGGGTTAGTGGCTACACCTTC. Translated, this is CAGGVSGYTF. This chain joins TRBV24-1 to TRBJ1-2, with TRBD1 as a weak D call on 5 bases. The CDR3 spans 10 residues, from the cysteine through the phenylalanine. This entry keeps only the CDR3 DNA: 30 bases, framed from base 1. From the germline V gene, CDR1 is KGHDR and CDR2 is SFDVKD. V was cut back by 12 bases and J by 7 bases, leaving a gap of 11 bases between them.